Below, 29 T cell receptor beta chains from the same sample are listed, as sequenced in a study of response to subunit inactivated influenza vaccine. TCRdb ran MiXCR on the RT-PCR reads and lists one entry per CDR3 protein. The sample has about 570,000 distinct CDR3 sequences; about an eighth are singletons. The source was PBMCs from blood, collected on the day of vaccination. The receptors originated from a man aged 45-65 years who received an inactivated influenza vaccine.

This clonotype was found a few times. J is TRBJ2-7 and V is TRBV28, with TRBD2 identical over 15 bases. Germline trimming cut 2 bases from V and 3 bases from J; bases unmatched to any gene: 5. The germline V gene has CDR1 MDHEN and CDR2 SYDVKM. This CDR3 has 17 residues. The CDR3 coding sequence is TGTGCCAGCAGTTTACCCCTGGGACTAGCGGGGGGCTACGAGCAGTACTTC. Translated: CASSLPLGLAGGYEQYF. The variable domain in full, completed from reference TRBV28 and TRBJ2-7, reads DVKVTQSSRYLVKRTGEKVFLECVQDMDHENMFWYRQDPGLGLRLIYFSYDVKMKEKGDIPEGYSVSREKKERFSLILESASTNQTSMYLCASSLPLGLAGGYEQYFGPGTRLTVT.

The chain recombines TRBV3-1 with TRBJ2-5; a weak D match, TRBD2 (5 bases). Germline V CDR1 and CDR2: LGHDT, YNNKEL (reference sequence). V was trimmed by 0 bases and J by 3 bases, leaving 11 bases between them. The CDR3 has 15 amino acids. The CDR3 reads CASSQEPAAKETQYF. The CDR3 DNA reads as TGTGCCAGCAGCCAAGAACCAGCGGCCAAAGAGACCCAGTACTTC.

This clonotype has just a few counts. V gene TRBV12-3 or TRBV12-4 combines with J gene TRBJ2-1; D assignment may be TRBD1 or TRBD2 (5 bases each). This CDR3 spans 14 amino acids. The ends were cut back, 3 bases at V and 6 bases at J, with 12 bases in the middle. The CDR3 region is CASSFRGGSNEQFF. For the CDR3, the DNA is TGTGCCAGCAGTTTCCGTGGGGGTAGCAATGAGCAGTTCTTC.

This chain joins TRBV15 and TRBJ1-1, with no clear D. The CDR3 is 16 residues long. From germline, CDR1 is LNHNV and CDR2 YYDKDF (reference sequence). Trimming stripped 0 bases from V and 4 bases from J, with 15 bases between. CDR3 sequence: CATSRDTPSYGTEAFF. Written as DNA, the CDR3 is TGTGCCACCAGCAGAGATACTCCCTCCTATGGCACTGAAGCTTTCTTT.

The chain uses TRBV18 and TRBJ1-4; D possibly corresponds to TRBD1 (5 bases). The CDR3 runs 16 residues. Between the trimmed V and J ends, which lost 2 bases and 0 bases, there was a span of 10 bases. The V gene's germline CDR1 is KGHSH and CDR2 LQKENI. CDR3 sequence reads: CASSPSQGPTNEKLFF. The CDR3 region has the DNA TGTGCCAGCTCACCATCCCAGGGACCAACTAATGAAAAACTGTTTTTT.

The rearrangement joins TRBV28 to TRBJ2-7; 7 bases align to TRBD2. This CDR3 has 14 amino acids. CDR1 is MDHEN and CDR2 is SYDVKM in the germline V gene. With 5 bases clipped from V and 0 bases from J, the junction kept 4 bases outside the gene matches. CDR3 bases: TGTGCCAGCAGTATGGCGGGGGACTCCTACGAGCAGTACTTC. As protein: CASSMAGDSYEQYF.

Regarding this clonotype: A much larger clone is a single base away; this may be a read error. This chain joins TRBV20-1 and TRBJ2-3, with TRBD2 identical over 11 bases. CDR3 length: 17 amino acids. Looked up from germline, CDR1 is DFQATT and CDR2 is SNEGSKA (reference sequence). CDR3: CCVSTGTSGAGMSTQYF. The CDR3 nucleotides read TGCTGTGTTTCCACCGGGACTAGCGGTGCCGGGATGAGTACGCAGTATTTT.

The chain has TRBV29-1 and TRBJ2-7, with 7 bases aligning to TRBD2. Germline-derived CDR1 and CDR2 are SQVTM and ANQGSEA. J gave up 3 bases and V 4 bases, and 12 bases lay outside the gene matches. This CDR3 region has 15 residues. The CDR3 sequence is CSVGSMASGYYEQYF. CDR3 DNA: TGCAGCGTTGGAAGTATGGCTAGCGGTTACTACGAGCAGTACTTC.

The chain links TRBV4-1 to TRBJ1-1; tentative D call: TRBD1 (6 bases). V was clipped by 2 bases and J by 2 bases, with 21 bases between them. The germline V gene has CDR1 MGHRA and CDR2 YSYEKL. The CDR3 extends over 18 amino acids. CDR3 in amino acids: CASSQRGQVRRANTEAFF. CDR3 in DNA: TGCGCCAGCAGCCAACGGGGGCAAGTACGGAGGGCCAACACTGAAGCTTTCTTT.

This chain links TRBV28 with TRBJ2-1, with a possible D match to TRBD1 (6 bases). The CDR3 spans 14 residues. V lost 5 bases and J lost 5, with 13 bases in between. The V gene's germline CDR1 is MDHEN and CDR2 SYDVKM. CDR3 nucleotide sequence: TGTGCCAGCAGTCTCGGGACAATTCACAATGAGCAGTTCTTC. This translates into CASSLGTIHNEQFF.

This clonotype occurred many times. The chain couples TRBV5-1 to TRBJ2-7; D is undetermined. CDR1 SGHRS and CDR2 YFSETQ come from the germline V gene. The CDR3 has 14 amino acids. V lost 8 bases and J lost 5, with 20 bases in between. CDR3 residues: CASRFETRQDEQYF. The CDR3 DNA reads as TGCGCCAGTCGATTCGAGACCCGCCAGGACGAGCAGTACTTC.

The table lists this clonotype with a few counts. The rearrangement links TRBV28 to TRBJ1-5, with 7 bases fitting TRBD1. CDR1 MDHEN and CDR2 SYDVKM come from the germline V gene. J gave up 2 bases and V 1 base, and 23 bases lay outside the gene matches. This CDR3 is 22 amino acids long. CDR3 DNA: TGTGCCAGCAGTTTATCCTTCCGCACTGGGGACAGCGCCTTATTGGGCAATCAGCCCCAGCATTTT. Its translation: CASSLSFRTGDSALLGNQPQHF.

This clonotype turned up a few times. CDR3 residues: CASSLVAGRSKNIQYF. The DNA of the CDR3 is TGCGCCAGCAGCTTGGTGGCAGGTCGAAGCAAAAACATTCAGTACTTC. This rearrangement joins TRBV5-1 to TRBJ2-4; D remains ambiguous. Germline CDR1 SGHRS, CDR2 YFSETQ. The ends were cut back, 0 bases at V and 3 bases at J, with 13 bases in the middle. This CDR3 contains 16 residues. The entire variable domain, with the rest obtained from reference TRBV5-1 and TRBJ2-4, is as follows: KAGVTQTPRYLIKTRGQQVTLSCSPISGHRSVSWYQQTPGQGLQFLFEYFSETQRNKGNFPGRFSGRQFSNSRSEMNVSTLELGDSALYLCASSLVAGRSKNIQYFGAGTRLSVL.

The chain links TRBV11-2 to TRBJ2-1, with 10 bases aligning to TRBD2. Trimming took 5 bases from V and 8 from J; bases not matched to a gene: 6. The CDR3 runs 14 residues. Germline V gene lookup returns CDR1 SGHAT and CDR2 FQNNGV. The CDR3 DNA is TGTGCCAGCAGCCCCCCGGGACTAGCGCATGAGCAGTTCTTC. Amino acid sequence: CASSPPGLAHEQFF.

CDR3 residues: CASSRPGLARNEQFF. Written as DNA, the CDR3 is TGTGCCAGCAGCAGACCGGGACTAGCCCGCAATGAGCAGTTCTTC. This rearrangement joins TRBV11-2 to TRBJ2-1; 9 positions match TRBD2. Losses at the gene ends were 5 bases for V and 6 bases for J; bases not matched to a gene: 8. The CDR3 runs 15 residues. Germline CDR1 and CDR2: SGHAT and FQNNGV.

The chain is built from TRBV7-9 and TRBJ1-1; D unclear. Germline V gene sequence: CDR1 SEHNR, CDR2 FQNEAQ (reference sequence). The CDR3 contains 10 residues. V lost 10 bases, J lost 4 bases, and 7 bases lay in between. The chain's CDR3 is CATHGTEAFF. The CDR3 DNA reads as TGTGCCACCCACGGCACTGAAGCTTTCTTT.

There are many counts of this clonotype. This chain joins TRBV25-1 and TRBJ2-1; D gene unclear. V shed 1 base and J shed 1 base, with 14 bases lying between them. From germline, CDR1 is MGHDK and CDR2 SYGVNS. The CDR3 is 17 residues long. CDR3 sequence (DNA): TGTGCCAGCAGTGAATCCACAATTCTTGGATCCTACAATGAGCAGTTCTTC. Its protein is CASSESTILGSYNEQFF.

CDR3 nucleotides: TGTGCCAGCCGGCAGGGGAGGGATGGTGAAGCTTTCTTT. Translation: CASRQGRDGEAFF. The chain uses TRBV5-4 and TRBJ1-1; weak D call: TRBD1 (6 bases). CDR1 and CDR2 (germline): SGHNT, YYREEE (reference sequence). The CDR3 sequence is 13 residues long. V shed 7 bases and J shed 7 bases, with 17 bases lying between them.

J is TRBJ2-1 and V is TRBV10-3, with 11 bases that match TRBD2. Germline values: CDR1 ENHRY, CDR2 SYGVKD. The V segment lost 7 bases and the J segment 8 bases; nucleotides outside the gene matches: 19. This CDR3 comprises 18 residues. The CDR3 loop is CAITKGQGIAGGPDEQFF. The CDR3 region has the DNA TGTGCCATCACTAAAGGACAGGGGATAGCGGGAGGGCCTGATGAGCAGTTCTTC.

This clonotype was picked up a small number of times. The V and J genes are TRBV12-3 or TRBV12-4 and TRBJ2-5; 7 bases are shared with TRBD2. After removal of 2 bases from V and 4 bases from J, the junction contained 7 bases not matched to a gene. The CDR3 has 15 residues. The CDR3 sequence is CASSLRLAGRETQYF. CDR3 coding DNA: TGTGCCAGCAGTTTACGACTAGCTGGGAGAGAGACCCAGTACTTC.

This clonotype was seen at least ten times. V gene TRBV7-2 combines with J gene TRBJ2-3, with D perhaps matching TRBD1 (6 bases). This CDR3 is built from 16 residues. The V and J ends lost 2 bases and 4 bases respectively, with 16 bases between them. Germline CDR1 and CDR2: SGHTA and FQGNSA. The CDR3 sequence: CASSLSGPRGPDTQYF. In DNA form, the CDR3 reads TGTGCCAGCAGCTTATCCGGCCCCAGGGGTCCAGATACGCAGTATTTT.

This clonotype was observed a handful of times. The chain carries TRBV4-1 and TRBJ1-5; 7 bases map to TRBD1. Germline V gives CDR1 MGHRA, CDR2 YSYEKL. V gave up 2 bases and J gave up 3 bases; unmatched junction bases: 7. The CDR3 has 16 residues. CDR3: CASSQSTGTVNQPQHF. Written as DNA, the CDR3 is TGCGCCAGCAGCCAATCCACCGGGACAGTCAATCAGCCCCAGCATTTT.

For the CDR3, the DNA is TGCGCCAGCAGACTTCAAGGTTCCCAAGAGACCCAGTACTTC. Its translation: CASRLQGSQETQYF. The chain joins TRBV5-1 to TRBJ2-5; D ambiguous. This CDR3 has 14 residues. V gave up 5 bases and J gave up 1 base, with 12 bases separating them. Germline V gene sequence: CDR1 SGHRS, CDR2 YFSETQ. Based on the CDR3 plus reference TRBV5-1 and TRBJ2-5, the full variable domain is KAGVTQTPRYLIKTRGQQVTLSCSPISGHRSVSWYQQTPGQGLQFLFEYFSETQRNKGNFPGRFSGRQFSNSRSEMNVSTLELGDSALYLCASRLQGSQETQYFGPGTRLLVL.

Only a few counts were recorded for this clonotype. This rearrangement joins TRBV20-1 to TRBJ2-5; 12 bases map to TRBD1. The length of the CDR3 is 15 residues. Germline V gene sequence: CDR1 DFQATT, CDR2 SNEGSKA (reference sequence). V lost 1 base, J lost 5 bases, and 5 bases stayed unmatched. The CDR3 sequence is CSARAGTGGRETQYF. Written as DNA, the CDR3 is TGCAGTGCTAGAGCCGGGACAGGGGGCCGGGAGACCCAGTACTTC.

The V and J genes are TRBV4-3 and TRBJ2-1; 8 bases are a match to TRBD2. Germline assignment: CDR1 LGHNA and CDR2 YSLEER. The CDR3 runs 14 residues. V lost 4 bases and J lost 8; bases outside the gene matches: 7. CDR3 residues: CASSPGTSSDEQFF. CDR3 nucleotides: TGCGCCAGCAGCCCGGGGACTAGTAGCGATGAGCAGTTCTTC.

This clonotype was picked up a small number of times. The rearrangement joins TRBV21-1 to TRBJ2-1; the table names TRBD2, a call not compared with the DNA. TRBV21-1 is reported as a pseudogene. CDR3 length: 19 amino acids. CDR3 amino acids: CASSKGGGFNPMGYNEQFF. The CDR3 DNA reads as TGTGCCAGCAGCAAAGGGGGAGGTTTTAACCCGATGGGATACAATGAGCAGTTCTTC.

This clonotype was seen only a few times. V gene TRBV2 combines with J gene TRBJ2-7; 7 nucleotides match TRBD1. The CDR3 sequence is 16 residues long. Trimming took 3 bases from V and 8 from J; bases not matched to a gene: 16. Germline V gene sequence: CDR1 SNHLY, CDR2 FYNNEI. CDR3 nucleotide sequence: TGTGCCAGCAGTGATGGGACAGCCTCATCCTTATTCAAGCAGTACTTC. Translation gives CASSDGTASSLFKQYF.

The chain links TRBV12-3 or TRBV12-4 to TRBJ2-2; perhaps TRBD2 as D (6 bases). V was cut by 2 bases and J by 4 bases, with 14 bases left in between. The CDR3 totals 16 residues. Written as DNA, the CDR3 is TGTGCCAGCAGTTTATTATCGGGAGTTTCCACCGGGGAGCTGTTTTTT. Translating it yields CASSLLSGVSTGELFF.

The chain's CDR3 is CASSLSHGVAGGLTKNIQYF. Written as DNA, the CDR3 is TGTGCCAGCAGCTTATCTCACGGGGTAGCGGGGGGGCTGACCAAAAACATTCAGTACTTC. J is TRBJ2-4 and V is TRBV7-6, with 11 bases aligning to TRBD2. The V segment lost 2 bases and the J segment 2 bases; nucleotides outside the gene matches: 14. The CDR3 runs 20 residues. From germline, CDR1 is SGHVS and CDR2 FNYEAQ.